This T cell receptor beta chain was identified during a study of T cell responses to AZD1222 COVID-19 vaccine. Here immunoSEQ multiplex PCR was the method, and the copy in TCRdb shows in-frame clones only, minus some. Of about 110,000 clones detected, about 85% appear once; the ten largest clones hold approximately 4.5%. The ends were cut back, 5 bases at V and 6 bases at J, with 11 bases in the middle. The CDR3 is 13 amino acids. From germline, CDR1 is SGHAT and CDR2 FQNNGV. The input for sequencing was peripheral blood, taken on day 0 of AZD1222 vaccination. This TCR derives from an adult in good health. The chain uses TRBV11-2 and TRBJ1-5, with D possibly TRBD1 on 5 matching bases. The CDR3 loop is CASSIQGSQPQHF. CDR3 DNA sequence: TGTGCCAGCAGCATCCAGGGTAGTCAGCCCCAGCATTTT.